These 6 T cell receptor beta chains were sequenced from one sample in a study of blood T cell repertoires in COVID-19. This table comes from immunoSEQ multiplex PCR, and its TCRdb copy is limited to in-frame clones, with some not included. Of 150,000 to 200,000 clones listed, roughly 87% are singletons. Sequenced: PBMCs or T cells enriched from blood (not recorded which). These TCRs come from a human donor with acute COVID-19. The donor label of this sample is uncertain.

V and J are TRBV19 and TRBJ2-7; 8 nucleotides match TRBD1. CDR3 length: 15 residues. V gave up 5 bases and J gave up 3 bases; unmatched junction bases: 9. Per germline, CDR1 LNHDA and CDR2 SQIVND (reference sequence). This CDR3 reads CASSSGLQGVYEQYF. For the CDR3, the DNA is TGTGCCAGTAGTTCCGGTCTACAGGGGGTCTACGAGCAGTACTTC.

The chain has TRBV2 and TRBJ1-6, with 7 bases that match TRBD1. CDR1 is SNHLY and CDR2 is FYNNEI in the germline V gene. The length of the CDR3 is 14 residues. The ends lost 6 bases at V and 9 bases at J; junction bases unmatched: 8. CDR3 amino acids: CASRPGQIISPLHF. DNA for the CDR3: TGTGCCAGCAGACCGGGACAGATAATTTCACCCCTCCACTTT.

This clone was recorded only once. V gene TRBV27 combines with J gene TRBJ1-2; tentatively, D is TRBD1 (6 bases). V was shortened by 5 bases and J by 6 bases, with 13 bases between the two germline ends. The germline gives CDR1 MNHEY, CDR2 SMNVEV (reference sequence). CDR3 size: 13 residues. The CDR3 spells CASSRDRIDGYTF. The CDR3 bases are TGTGCCAGCAGTCGCGACAGGATTGATGGCTACACCTTC.

This clone came up once. The chain uses TRBV10-3 and TRBJ1-4; weak D call: TRBD1 (6 bases). With 10 bases removed from V and 3 bases from J, the gap between germline ends came to 9 bases. Per germline, CDR1 ENHRY and CDR2 SYGVKD. The CDR3 extends over 12 amino acids. The CDR3 here is CATWGPNEKLFF. The DNA of the CDR3 is TGTGCCACCTGGGGGCCTAATGAAAAACTGTTTTTT.

This clone was seen only once. The V and J genes are TRBV28 and TRBJ1-1; D is uncertain. Trimming shortened V by 7 bases and J by 4 bases, and 4 bases separated the two germline ends. Germline V gene data show CDR1 as MDHEN and CDR2 as SYDVKM. This CDR3 region has 10 residues. The CDR3 nucleotides read TGTGCCAGCACGGGCACTGAAGCTTTCTTT. Translation: CASTGTEAFF.

The rearrangement joins TRBV18 to TRBJ1-2; D is unclear. The V gene lost 3 bases and the J gene lost 1 base, with 6 bases spanning the gap. Germline CDR1 is KGHSH and CDR2 is LQKENI. This CDR3 region has 13 residues. The DNA of the CDR3 is TGTGCCAGCTCACCGGAGGATAACTATGGCTACACCTTC. This gives the protein CASSPEDNYGYTF.